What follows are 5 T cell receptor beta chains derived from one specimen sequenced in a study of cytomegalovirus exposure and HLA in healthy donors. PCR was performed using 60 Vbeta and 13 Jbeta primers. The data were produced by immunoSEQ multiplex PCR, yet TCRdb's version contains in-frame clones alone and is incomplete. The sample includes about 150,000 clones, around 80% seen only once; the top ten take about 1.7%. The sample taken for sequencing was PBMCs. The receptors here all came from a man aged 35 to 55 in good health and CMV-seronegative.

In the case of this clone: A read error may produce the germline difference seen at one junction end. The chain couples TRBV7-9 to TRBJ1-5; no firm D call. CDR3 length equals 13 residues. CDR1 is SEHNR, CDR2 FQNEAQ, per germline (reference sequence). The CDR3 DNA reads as TGTTCCAGCAGCTTAGTTGGGGAGCAGCCCCAGCATTTT. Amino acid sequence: CSSSLVGEQPQHF.

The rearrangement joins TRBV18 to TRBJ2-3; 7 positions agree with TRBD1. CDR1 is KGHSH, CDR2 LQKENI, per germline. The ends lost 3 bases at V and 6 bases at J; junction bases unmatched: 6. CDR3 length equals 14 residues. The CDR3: CASSPETGPDTQYF. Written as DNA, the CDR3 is TGTGCCAGCTCACCCGAGACAGGGCCGGATACGCAGTATTTT.

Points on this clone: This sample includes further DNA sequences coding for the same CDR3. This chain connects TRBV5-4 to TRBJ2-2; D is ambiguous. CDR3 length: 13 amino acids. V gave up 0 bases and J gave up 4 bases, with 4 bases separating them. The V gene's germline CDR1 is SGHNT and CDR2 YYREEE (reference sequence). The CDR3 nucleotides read TGTGCCAGCAGCTTGGGCGGCACCGGGGAGCTGTTTTTT. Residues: CASSLGGTGELFF.

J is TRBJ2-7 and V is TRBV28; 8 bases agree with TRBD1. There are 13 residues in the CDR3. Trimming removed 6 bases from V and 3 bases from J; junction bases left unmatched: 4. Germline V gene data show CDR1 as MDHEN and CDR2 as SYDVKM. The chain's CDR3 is CASRDRAGYEQYF. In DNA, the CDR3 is TGTGCCAGCAGGGACAGGGCGGGCTACGAGCAGTACTTC.

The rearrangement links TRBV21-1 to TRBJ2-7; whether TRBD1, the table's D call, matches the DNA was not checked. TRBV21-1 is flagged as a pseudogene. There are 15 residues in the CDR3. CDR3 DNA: TGTGCCAGCAGCAAACCAGGGGAGTCAGGCTACGAGCAGTACTTC. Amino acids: CASSKPGESGYEQYF.